This T cell receptor (beta chain) emerged from a study of blood T cell repertoires in COVID-19. Study in general: Spain, Italy and the United States supplied samples that represented acute and convalescent COVID-19.

This table comes from immunoSEQ multiplex PCR, and its TCRdb copy is limited to in-frame clones, with some not included. The sample records roughly 76,000 clones, roughly 91% being singletons. The CDR3 consists of 16 residues. V lost 0 bases, J lost 6 bases, and 14 bases lay in between. CDR1 is SGHNT and CDR2 is YENEEA in the germline V gene. The source is a woman between 50 and 59 years old with acute COVID-19. The rearrangement uses TRBV11-3 and TRBJ1-4; D gene ambiguous. The sample was PBMCs or T cells enriched from blood (not recorded which). The CDR3 protein is CASSLDDEPNHEKLFF. In DNA form, the CDR3 reads TGTGCCAGCAGCTTAGATGATGAGCCAAACCATGAAAAACTGTTTTTT.